What follows are 32 T cell receptor beta chains derived from one specimen sequenced in a study of T cell responses to AZD1222 COVID-19 vaccine. The data were produced by immunoSEQ multiplex PCR, yet TCRdb's version contains in-frame clones alone and is incomplete. The sample has over 200,000 clones, approximately 94% seen once. The specimen was peripheral blood, collected 28 days after the second dose of the MenACWY control vaccine. These receptors all stem from an adult who received the MenACWY meningococcal vaccine as a control.

The genes are TRBV5-1 and TRBJ1-2, with D perhaps matching TRBD1 (6 bases). V lost 1 base to trimming and J lost 10 bases, with 11 bases between them. CDR1 SGHRS and CDR2 YFSETQ come from the germline V gene. The CDR3 sequence is 12 residues long. DNA of the CDR3: TGCGCCAGCAGCTTGAGGACAGCTAACTACACCTTC. Its translation: CASSLRTANYTF.

The chain joins TRBV27 to TRBJ2-7, with 7 bases aligning to TRBD1. Trimming removed 7 bases from V and 4 bases from J; junction bases left unmatched: 13. The germline gives CDR1 MNHEY, CDR2 SMNVEV (reference sequence). The CDR3 runs to 15 residues. The CDR3 loop reads CASIARRQGHYEQYF. The CDR3 DNA sequence: TGTGCCAGCATCGCTCGAAGACAGGGCCATTACGAGCAGTACTTC.

The chain recombines TRBV29-1 with TRBJ2-1; 11 nucleotides align to TRBD2. Germline V gene lookup returns CDR1 SQVTM and CDR2 ANQGSEA. CDR3 length equals 14 residues. V trimming: 6 bases; J trimming: 4 bases; junction bases outside the gene matches: 5. CDR3 region: CSVSGTSGYNEQFF. The CDR3 nucleotides are TGCAGCGTATCCGGGACTAGCGGTTACAATGAGCAGTTCTTC.

J is TRBJ1-3 and V is TRBV5-1, with a weak D call TRBD1 (5 bases). Trimming took 0 bases from V and 1 from J, leaving 8 bases between them. The CDR3 has 15 amino acids. Looked up from germline, CDR1 is SGHRS and CDR2 is YFSETQ. The CDR3 is CASSLAGGSGNTIYF. In nucleotides, the CDR3 is TGCGCCAGCAGCTTGGCCGGGGGATCTGGAAACACCATATATTTT.

The chain recombines TRBV4-1 with TRBJ1-6; TRBD1 matches at 10 bases. The junction had 7 bases not matched to a gene; V was cut back by 5 bases and J by 9 bases. CDR3 size: 15 residues. Germline V gene lookup returns CDR1 MGHRA and CDR2 YSYEKL. The CDR3 sequence: CASSISGTGVSPLHF. The CDR3 nucleotides are TGCGCCAGCAGCATCTCCGGGACAGGGGTTTCACCCCTCCACTTT.

V gene TRBV6-5 combines with J gene TRBJ1-5; D possibly corresponds to TRBD1 (5 bases). Trimming stripped 4 bases from V and 6 bases from J, with 13 bases between. The germline V gene has CDR1 MNHEY and CDR2 SVGAGI. This CDR3 is 14 amino acids long. This CDR3 is CASSSKGSAQPQHF. The CDR3 DNA follows: TGTGCCAGCAGTTCAAAGGGGTCCGCTCAGCCCCAGCATTTT.

The chain carries TRBV25-1 and TRBJ1-6; D unresolved. The V gene lost 3 bases and the J gene lost 7 bases, with 10 bases spanning the gap. CDR1 and CDR2 (germline): MGHDK, SYGVNS. This CDR3 is built from 14 residues. This CDR3 reads CASSEASGNSPLHF. In DNA, the CDR3 is TGTGCCAGCAGTGAGGCATCCGGGAATTCACCCCTCCACTTT.

This clone was seen just once. This chain joins TRBV4-2 and TRBJ2-3; D possibly uses TRBD1 or TRBD2 (5 bases each). The germline V and J ends were trimmed by 10 bases and 6 bases, with 11 bases remaining between them. CDR3 size: 11 residues. CDR1 and CDR2 from the germline V gene are LGHNA and YNFKEQ. The CDR3 spells CATSGTDTQYF. The CDR3 bases are TGTGCCACCTCGGGGACGGATACGCAGTATTTT.

Comment on this clone: Other nucleotide sequences in the sample specify the same CDR3. The chain combines TRBV4-1 with TRBJ1-1, with D uncertain. Germline V gene data show CDR1 as MGHRA and CDR2 as YSYEKL. CDR3 length equals 13 residues. Trimming left V 0 bases short and J 5 bases short, with 7 bases between. The chain's CDR3 is CASSQDRNTEAFF. The CDR3, as DNA: TGCGCCAGCAGCCAAGACCGTAATACTGAAGCTTTCTTT.

The J gene is TRBJ2-6, the V gene TRBV5-1; tentatively, D is TRBD1 (5 bases). Between the trimmed V and J ends, which lost 0 bases and 1 base, there was a span of 5 bases. Germline V gives CDR1 SGHRS, CDR2 YFSETQ. The length of the CDR3 is 15 residues. This CDR3 reads CASSLEGSGANVLTF. CDR3 nucleotides: TGCGCCAGCAGCTTGGAGGGGTCTGGGGCCAACGTCCTGACTTTC.

The rearrangement links TRBV6-2 or TRBV6-3 to TRBJ2-7, with TRBD1 identical over 7 bases. This CDR3 is built from 13 residues. V gave up 5 bases and J gave up 4 bases; unmatched junction bases: 5. Per germline, CDR1 MNHEY and CDR2 SVGEGT. The CDR3 DNA reads as TGTGCCAGCAGTGCCGGGACAGCTTACGAGCAGTACTTC. It encodes CASSAGTAYEQYF.

The CDR3 DNA follows: TGTGCCAGCAGCTTGAAGGGGGCCTTTGGCTACACCTTC. Its translation: CASSLKGAFGYTF. The V gene is TRBV5-4, the J gene TRBJ1-2; 7 bases agree with TRBD1. CDR3 length equals 13 residues. Germline V gene lookup returns CDR1 SGHNT and CDR2 YYREEE (reference sequence). Trimming removed 1 base from V and 7 bases from J; junction bases left unmatched: 4.

The chain links TRBV7-9 to TRBJ2-7; maybe TRBD1 (6 bases). In germline, CDR1 is SEHNR, CDR2 FQNEAQ (reference sequence). This CDR3 is built from 15 residues. Trimming removed 5 bases at V and 2 bases at J, with 16 bases between. The CDR3 is CASSPPDRNAYEQYF. As DNA, the CDR3 is TGTGCCAGCAGCCCACCGGACAGAAACGCCTACGAGCAGTACTTC.

This chain connects TRBV30 to TRBJ2-7; TRBD1 matches at 8 bases. In germline, CDR1 is GTSNPN, CDR2 SVGIG (reference sequence). CDR3 size: 15 residues. V gave up 1 base and J gave up 0 bases; unmatched junction bases: 5. For the CDR3, the DNA is TGTGCCTGGAGTGCCGACAGGGGAAGCTCCTACGAGCAGTACTTC. The encoded protein is CAWSADRGSSYEQYF.

The chain employs TRBV28 and TRBJ1-1; unclear D gene. CDR3 length equals 14 residues. The ends were cut back, 1 base at V and 1 base at J, with 7 bases in the middle. Germline lookup yields CDR1 MDHEN and CDR2 SYDVKM. The chain's CDR3 is CASSLFKRNTEAFF. The CDR3 DNA reads as TGTGCCAGCAGTTTATTTAAGAGGAACACTGAAGCTTTCTTT.

The V call is TRBV4-2, the J call TRBJ2-1, with 7 bases lining up with TRBD2. V lost 2 bases, J lost 2 bases, and 9 bases stayed unmatched. In germline, CDR1 is LGHNA, CDR2 YNFKEQ. The length of the CDR3 is 17 residues. CDR3: CASSQRGSGATYNEQFF. In nucleotides, the CDR3 is TGTGCCAGCAGCCAAAGAGGAAGCGGGGCCACCTACAATGAGCAGTTCTTC.

V and J are TRBV29-1 and TRBJ2-3; 7 bases fit TRBD1. The CDR3 sequence is 14 residues long. The germline V gene has CDR1 SQVTM and CDR2 ANQGSEA. After removal of 6 bases from V and 3 bases from J, the junction contained 9 bases not matched to a gene. In nucleotides, the CDR3 is TGCAGCGTCCCGGGACAGAGCCGAACAGATACGCAGTATTTT. Protein product: CSVPGQSRTDTQYF.

The V call is TRBV28, the J call TRBJ1-3; D is unclear. The CDR3 extends over 16 amino acids. V was clipped by 4 bases and J by 0 bases, with 13 bases between them. CDR1 is MDHEN, CDR2 SYDVKM, per germline. The CDR3 bases are TGTGCCAGCAGTTCCCCACCTGTGGACTCTGGAAACACCATATATTTT. It specifies CASSSPPVDSGNTIYF.

The chain recombines TRBV2 with TRBJ1-2; D might be TRBD1 (5 bases). Trimming removed 6 bases at V and 1 base at J, with 12 bases between. CDR3 size: 14 residues. Germline CDR1 SNHLY, CDR2 FYNNEI. CDR3 residues: CASRPGRVNYGYTF. In DNA, the CDR3 is TGTGCCAGCAGACCAGGGAGGGTTAACTATGGCTACACCTTC.

J is TRBJ2-1 and V is TRBV28; the match to TRBD1 covers 7 bases. Germline V gene lookup returns CDR1 MDHEN and CDR2 SYDVKM. The length of the CDR3 is 15 residues. V dropped 6 bases and J dropped 2; count of bases not matched to a gene: 7. CDR3 in DNA: TGTGCCAGCAGGACAGGGAATGACCCCTACAATGAGCAGTTCTTC. This encodes CASRTGNDPYNEQFF.

The chain joins TRBV5-4 to TRBJ2-5; D perhaps matches TRBD2 (6 bases). V lost 0 bases to trimming and J lost 1 base, with 10 bases between them. CDR3 length: 15 amino acids. CDR1 is SGHNT, CDR2 YYREEE, per germline (reference sequence). CDR3 sequence reads: CASSLGRDFQETQYF. CDR3 nucleotide sequence: TGTGCCAGCAGCTTGGGCCGGGACTTCCAAGAGACCCAGTACTTC.

The chain couples TRBV11-3 to TRBJ2-7, with D maybe TRBD2 (5 bases). The CDR3 is 14 residues long. Looked up from germline, CDR1 is SGHNT and CDR2 is YENEEA. V gave up 5 bases and J gave up 2 bases, with 13 bases separating them. CDR3 region: CASSGSGYPYEQYF. The CDR3 region has the DNA TGTGCCAGCAGCGGGAGTGGATATCCCTACGAGCAGTACTTC.

The chain uses TRBV2 and TRBJ1-2; no definite D call. V was trimmed by 4 bases and J by 7 bases, leaving 22 bases between them. The length of the CDR3 is 16 residues. Germline values: CDR1 SNHLY, CDR2 FYNNEI. The CDR3 DNA is TGTGCCAGCAGTGGGAGACGGATACACCCCCTGGTTGGCTACACCTTC. It yields the protein CASSGRRIHPLVGYTF.

This clone was detected ten times or more. V is TRBV4-1 and J is TRBJ2-1, with 7 nucleotides matching TRBD2. Trimming removed 0 bases from V and 0 bases from J; junction bases left unmatched: 2. The CDR3 runs 16 residues. Germline loops: CDR1 MGHRA, CDR2 YSYEKL. CDR3 nucleotides: TGCGCCAGCAGCCAAGAGGCTAGCGGCTCCTACAATGAGCAGTTCTTC. This gives the protein CASSQEASGSYNEQFF.

CDR3 sequence (DNA): TGTGCCAGCTTACGGACTGGGGCCACCGGGGAGCTGTTTTTT. Encoded protein: CASLRTGATGELFF. V is TRBV27 and J is TRBJ2-2, with D perhaps assigned TRBD1 or TRBD2 (5 bases each). The germline V and J ends were trimmed by 8 bases and 4 bases, with 14 bases remaining between them. This CDR3 is 14 amino acids long. CDR1 is MNHEY, CDR2 SMNVEV, per germline (reference sequence).

This chain joins TRBV6-1 and TRBJ2-1; no clear D. The V gene lost 2 bases and the J gene lost 3 bases, with 5 bases spanning the gap. The CDR3 consists of 13 residues. Germline values: CDR1 MNHNS, CDR2 SASEGT. The CDR3 coding sequence is TGTGCCAGCAGTGAAACGGACTACAATGAGCAGTTCTTC. Its translation: CASSETDYNEQFF.

V and J are TRBV19 and TRBJ1-5; possibly TRBD1 for D (5 bases). Germline V gene sequence: CDR1 LNHDA, CDR2 SQIVND (reference sequence). CDR3 length equals 17 residues. With 9 bases removed from V and 0 bases from J, the gap between germline ends came to 21 bases. CDR3 residues: CASSNGDSLYSNQPQHF. CDR3 in DNA: TGTGCCAGCTCAAATGGAGACAGTCTATATAGCAATCAGCCCCAGCATTTT.

The chain has TRBV9 and TRBJ2-5, with 12 bases matching TRBD2. Looked up from germline, CDR1 is SGDLS and CDR2 is YYNGEE. This CDR3 is 16 amino acids long. Unmatched junction bases numbered 4, after V lost 0 bases and J lost 4 bases. CDR3 sequence (DNA): TGTGCCAGCAGCGTAGGGACACTAGCGGGAGGAGAGACCCAGTACTTC. It is translated as CASSVGTLAGGETQYF.

The CDR3 DNA sequence: TGTGCCAGCAGAGGGACAGCCGACTATGGCTACACCTTC. As protein: CASRGTADYGYTF. The chain has TRBV27 and TRBJ1-2, with 7 bases fitting TRBD1. CDR3 length: 13 amino acids. The V gene end was trimmed by 6 bases and the J gene end by 3 bases; junction bases not matched to a gene: 4. The germline CDR1 and CDR2 sequences are MNHEY and SMNVEV (reference sequence).

The genes are TRBV5-4 and TRBJ1-1, with D unresolved. CDR3 length: 15 residues. Germline V gene lookup returns CDR1 SGHNT and CDR2 YYREEE (reference sequence). Trimming took off 0 bases at V and 2 bases at J, with 11 bases between the two ends. The CDR3 reads CASSLAMGSNTEAFF. CDR3 DNA sequence: TGTGCCAGCAGCTTGGCCATGGGTAGTAACACTGAAGCTTTCTTT.

This chain links TRBV9 with TRBJ2-7, with D possibly TRBD2 on 7 matching bases. The V end lost 2 bases, the J end lost 2 bases, and 17 bases lay between the germline ends. The germline V gene has CDR1 SGDLS and CDR2 YYNGEE. This CDR3 spans 16 amino acids. The CDR3, as DNA: TGTGCCAGCAGCGTCACCCCCCGGGGGGCAGCCTACGAGCAGTACTTC. It translates to CASSVTPRGAAYEQYF. Variable domain in full (rest from reference TRBV9 and TRBJ2-7): DSGVTQTPKHLITATGQRVTLRCSPRSGDLSVYWYQQSLDQGLQFLIQYYNGEERAKGNILERFSAQQFPDLHSELNLSSLELGDSALYFCASSVTPRGAAYEQYFGPGTRLTVT.

The chain carries TRBV6-2 or TRBV6-3 and TRBJ2-2; 7 bases map to TRBD2. Trimming at V came to 3 bases and at J to 4 bases, leaving 2 bases not matched to a gene. The germline CDR1 and CDR2 sequences are MNHEY and SVGEGT. The CDR3 runs 14 residues. CDR3 in amino acids: CASSYGGGTGELFF. The DNA for the CDR3 is TGTGCCAGCAGTTATGGCGGGGGCACCGGGGAGCTGTTTTTT.